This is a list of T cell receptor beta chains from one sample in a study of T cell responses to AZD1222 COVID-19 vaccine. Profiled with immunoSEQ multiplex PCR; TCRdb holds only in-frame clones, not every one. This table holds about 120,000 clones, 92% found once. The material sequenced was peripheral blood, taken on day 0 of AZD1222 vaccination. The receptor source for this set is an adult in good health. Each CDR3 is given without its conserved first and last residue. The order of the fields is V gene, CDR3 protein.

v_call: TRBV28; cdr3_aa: ASSPPRDRAGELF
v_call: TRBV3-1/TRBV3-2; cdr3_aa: ASSRQGREQPQH
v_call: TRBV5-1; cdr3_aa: ASSLGRGVTDTQY
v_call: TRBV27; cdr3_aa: ASSLGSAAWDGYT
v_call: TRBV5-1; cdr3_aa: ASSSPGPSGEQY
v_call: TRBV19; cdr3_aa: ASSIPRGALAEAF
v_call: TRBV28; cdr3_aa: ASSLLTDSYEQY
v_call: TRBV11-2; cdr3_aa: ASSFRLYEQY
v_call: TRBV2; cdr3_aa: ASSEASGSYEQY
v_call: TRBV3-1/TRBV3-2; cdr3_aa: ASSYQDDTIY
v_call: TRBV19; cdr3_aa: ASSTLASAGPDTQY
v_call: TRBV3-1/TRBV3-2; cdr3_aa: ASSPTSGSTDTQY
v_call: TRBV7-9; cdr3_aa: ASSLAPSFGEQF
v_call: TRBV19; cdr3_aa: ASSISRIPLGSYNEQF
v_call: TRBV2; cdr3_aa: ASSEEGREAF
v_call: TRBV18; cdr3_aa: ASSYGPTGDSNQPQH
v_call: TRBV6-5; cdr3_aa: ASSYSPASGNTIY
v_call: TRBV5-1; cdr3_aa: ASSLIGDTEAF
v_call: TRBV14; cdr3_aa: ASSSGLGRDTQY
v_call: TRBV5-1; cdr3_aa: ASISSGDRGETQY
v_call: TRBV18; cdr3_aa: ASSPGTGAPIQY
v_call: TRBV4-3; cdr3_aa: ASSQDFPTDTEAF
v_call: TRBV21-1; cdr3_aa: ASSPGTGKENGYT
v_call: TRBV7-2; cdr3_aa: ASSLAQLAGGDEQF
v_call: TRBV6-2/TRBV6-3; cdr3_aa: ASSDMGLERGGELF
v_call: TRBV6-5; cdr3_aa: ASSYEGLAPTQY